This TCR beta chain stems from a study of shared clonotypes between healthy human individuals. Whole-study context: Contributing individuals were a couple of females and a few males aged 18 to 49.

The CDR3 loop spans 17 amino acids. The ends were cut back, 3 bases at V and 4 bases at J, with 21 bases in the middle. In germline, CDR1 is MNHEY, CDR2 SMNVEV (reference sequence). The repertoire was sequenced with immunoSEQ multiplex PCR; TCRdb's copy has only in-frame clones and lacks some. The repertoire holds approximately 2,200,000 clones, more than 85% seen once, with 1.5% to 2% in the top ten. Naive CD8 cells, CD45RO-negative and positively selected for CCR7, excluded terminally differentiated effector memory CD45RA+ cells. The rearrangement uses TRBV27 and TRBJ1-1, with TRBD1 as a possible D gene (5 bases). The sample taken for sequencing was naive CD8+ T cells from PBMCs. This clonotype was sampled from a man aged 18 to 30 in good health. Some clones in this sample may be carry-over from other donors' samples. The CDR3 region is CASSFPAPGRVRTEAFF. The CDR3 coding sequence is TGTGCCAGCAGTTTCCCGGCCCCAGGGCGGGTTCGCACTGAAGCTTTCTTT.